The rows below give T cell receptor beta chains drawn from one sample of a study of identical twins. TCRdb re-called the 5' RACE reads with MiXCR, one entry per CDR3 protein. The sample has about 200,000 distinct CDR3 sequences; over 9.5% are singletons. Material for sequencing was memory T cells sorted from blood. The receptors originated from a man aged 45-65 years in good health. CDR3s include the opening cysteine and the closing phenylalanine or tryptophan. The D gene is left open where the match is weak. The size field is filled for only some rows; it gives once, few, many or a size class.

>few|TRBV2|TRBJ2-2|.
TGTGCCAGGGAGAGTAACACCGGGGAGCTGTTTTTT
CARESNTGELFF
>.|TRBV20-1|TRBJ1-2|.
TGCAGTGCTAGAGATCCGGATGGGGCGGTAGGTGGCTACACCTTC
CSARDPDGAVGGYTF
>many|TRBV12-3/TRBV12-4|TRBJ2-3|TRBD2
TGTGCCAGCAGTTTTAGCGGGGCATTAGACACAGATACGCAGTATTTT
CASSFSGALDTDTQYF
>many|TRBV12-3/TRBV12-4|TRBJ2-1|.
TGTGCCAGCAGGACGACTAGTTTCAATGAGCAGTTCTTC
CASRTTSFNEQFF
>.|TRBV7-2|TRBJ1-6|.
TGTGCCAGCAGCCTCACTCCTAGGGCCTCACCCCTCCACTTT
CASSLTPRASPLHF
>many|TRBV5-6|TRBJ2-5|.
TGTGCCAGCAGCGACGAGACTAGAGGGCTTGGGGTACAAGAGACCCAGTACTTC
CASSDETRGLGVQETQYF
>many|TRBV6-6|TRBJ2-5|.
TGTGCCAGCAGCCCAAAGGGAGAGACCCAGTACTTC
CASSPKGETQYF
>many|TRBV4-3|TRBJ2-1|TRBD2
TGCGCCAGCAGCCAAGCGGGGGGACCTTTGAATGAGCAGTTCTTC
CASSQAGGPLNEQFF
>few|TRBV28|TRBJ2-2|.
TGTGCCAGCAGTTTATGGTCTCGAGCGAACACCGGGGAGCTGTTTTTT
CASSLWSRANTGELFF
>.|TRBV3-1|TRBJ2-1|.
TGTGCCAGCAGCCTCGGGGATGGGGCCTACAATGAGCAGTTCTTC
CASSLGDGAYNEQFF
>.|TRBV6-2/TRBV6-3|TRBJ1-5|.
TGTGCCAGCAGTTACTCACGGGGGTACACTAGCAATCAGCCCCAGCATTTT
CASSYSRGYTSNQPQHF
>.|TRBV23-1|TRBJ2-1|.
TGCGCCAGCAGTCACCCCGGAGGGTGGCAGTTCTTC
CASSHPGGWQFF
>.|TRBV20-1|TRBJ1-1|.
TGCAGTGCTAGACGGGACACGTCCCTGCCTGGAGCTTTCTTT
CSARRDTSLPGAFF
>.|TRBV5-1|TRBJ2-7|.
TGCGCCAGCAGCCCTCCCGAGGCTGTCTACGAGCAGTACTTC
CASSPPEAVYEQYF
>many|TRBV10-3|TRBJ2-3|.
TGTGCCATCAGGGGAGCCATCTCGACAGATACGCAGTATTTT
CAIRGAISTDTQYF
>many|TRBV7-9|TRBJ2-3|TRBD2
TGTGCCAGCAGCTTGCGGGGGGGCGACACAGATACGCAGTATTTT
CASSLRGGDTDTQYF
>few|TRBV7-2|TRBJ2-2|.
TGTGCCAGCAGCTTATGGACCGGGGAGCTGTTTTTT
CASSLWTGELFF
>few|TRBV19|TRBJ1-6|TRBD1
TGTGCCAGTAGTTCCACGACAGGGGGCCGTTCACCCCTCCACTTT
CASSSTTGGRSPLHF
>many|TRBV3-1|TRBJ2-3|TRBD2
TGTGCCAGCAGCCAAGATGGGGCGGGGACTAGCGGCGATACGCAGTATTTT
CASSQDGAGTSGDTQYF
>few|TRBV29-1|TRBJ2-5|.
TGCAGCGTCGCAGCGGTGGGAGAGACCCAGTACTTC
CSVAAVGETQYF
>many|TRBV10-3|TRBJ2-3|TRBD1
TGTGCCATCAGTGAGTCTCAGGGGGTCACAGATACGCAGTATTTT
CAISESQGVTDTQYF
>.|TRBV18|TRBJ2-3|TRBD2
TGTGCCAGCTCGCCAGGGACTAGATATACAGATACGCAGTATTTT
CASSPGTRYTDTQYF
>many|TRBV28|TRBJ2-7|.
TGTGCCAGCAGACGGGCGAACTACGAGCAGTACTTC
CASRRANYEQYF
>few|TRBV3-1|TRBJ1-2|.
TGTGCCAGCAGCCGATCGACTCCAAAAAGAGGCGGCTACACCTTC
CASSRSTPKRGGYTF
>few|TRBV6-2/TRBV6-3|TRBJ2-1|.
TGTGCCAGCAGTTCGTGGGGCCAAGGGTACAATGAGCAGTTCTTC
CASSSWGQGYNEQFF
>.|TRBV6-1|TRBJ1-5|TRBD1
TGTGCCAGCAGGGGACAGCTGAGACGCAATCAGCCCCAGCATTTT
CASRGQLRRNQPQHF
>few|TRBV5-1|TRBJ1-4|.
TGCGCCAGCAGCTTGGACCCCATCGGGACGACTAATGAAAAACTGTTTTTT
CASSLDPIGTTNEKLFF
>.|TRBV20-1|TRBJ2-1|TRBD2
TGCAGTGCTAGGGGAACTAGCGGGGGAGCTGAGCAGTTCTTC
CSARGTSGGAEQFF
>few|TRBV4-1|TRBJ2-5|.
TGCGCCAGCAGTCCAGGGAGAGGAGAGACCCAGTACTTC
CASSPGRGETQYF
>.|TRBV30|TRBJ2-1|.
TGTGCCTGGAGCTCCCACACCCGGGGGGCAGGGGAGCAGTTCTTC
CAWSSHTRGAGEQFF
>few|TRBV7-9|TRBJ2-1|TRBD2
TGTGCCAGCAGCTTAGCCGGGGGGGATGAGCAGTTCTTC
CASSLAGGDEQFF